This TCR beta chain was captured in a study of control samples from healthy donors and cancer patients. Assay used: immunoSEQ multiplex PCR; TCRdb lists only in-frame clones, some missing. Across 150,000 to 200,000 clones, the top ten clones capture around 2% of the sample. The CDR3 loop spans 13 amino acids. V lost 3 bases, J lost 7 bases, and 7 bases lay in between. CDR1 SGHTA and CDR2 FQGTGA come from the germline V gene. The TCR was taken from a woman aged 30 to 39 in good health. The sequenced sample was blood. The J gene is TRBJ1-6, the V gene TRBV7-3, with unresolved D. The CDR3 DNA reads as TGTGCCAGCAGCTTGGATCCCAATTCACCCCTCCACTTT. Translating gives CASSLDPNSPLHF.